This TCR beta chain was observed in a study of T cell repertoires in cytomegalovirus infection. Overall study: Newly reported HLA-C-restricted and thoroughly characterized HLA-B-restricted CMV epitopes were employed. An indication of both CMV infection and matching HLA type came from public TCR beta signatures. Whole-study findings and limits: Identification of carriers of CMV plus the relevant HLA was achieved through cumulative public TCR beta family frequency.

CDR3 length: 15 residues. V gave up 0 bases and J gave up 2 bases; unmatched junction bases: 4. In germline, CDR1 is DFQATT, CDR2 SNEGSKA (reference sequence). On this clonotype: Its target is unknown.

TCRdb re-derived calls from the reads in MiXCR, one entry per CDR3 protein. The data show a few hundred thousand distinct CDR3 sequences, with around 20% seen just once and about 21% held by the top ten. Sequencing was performed on cultured PBMCs, taken from culture after CMV antigen stimulation. J is TRBJ2-1 and V is TRBV20-1, with 7 bases lining up with TRBD2. The receptor was isolated from a human donor in good health (CMV status not recorded). Some clones in this sample may be carry-over from other donors' samples. Written as DNA, the CDR3 is TGCAGTGCTAGAGATCCGGCGGGAGCCTACAATGAGCAGTTCTTC. It translates to CSARDPAGAYNEQFF.